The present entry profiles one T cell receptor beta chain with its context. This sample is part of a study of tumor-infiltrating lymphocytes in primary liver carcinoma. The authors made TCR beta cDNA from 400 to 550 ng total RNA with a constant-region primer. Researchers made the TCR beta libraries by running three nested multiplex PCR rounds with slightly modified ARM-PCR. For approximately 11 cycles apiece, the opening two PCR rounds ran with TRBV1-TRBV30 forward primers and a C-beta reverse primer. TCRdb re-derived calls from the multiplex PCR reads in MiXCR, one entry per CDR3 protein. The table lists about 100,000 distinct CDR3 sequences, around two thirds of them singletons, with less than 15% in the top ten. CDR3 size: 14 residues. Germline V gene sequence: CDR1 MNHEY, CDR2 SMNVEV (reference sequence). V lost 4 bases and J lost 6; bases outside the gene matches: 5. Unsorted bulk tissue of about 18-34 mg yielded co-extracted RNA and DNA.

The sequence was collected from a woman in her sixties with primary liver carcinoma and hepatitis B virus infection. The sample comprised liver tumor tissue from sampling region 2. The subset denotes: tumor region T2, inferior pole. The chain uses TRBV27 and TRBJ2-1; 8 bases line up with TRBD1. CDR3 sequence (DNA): TGTGCCAGCAGTTACGGACAGGGTGGCAATGAGCAGTTCTTC. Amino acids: CASSYGQGGNEQFF.